Listed below are T cell receptor beta chains from one sample, sequenced in a study of blood T cell repertoires in COVID-19. TCRdb keeps only in-frame clones here, not all; method: immunoSEQ multiplex PCR. The sample carries 130,000 or so clones, roughly 84% recorded once. Input material: peripheral blood. These receptor sequences come from a man aged 55 to 70 with acute or convalescent COVID-19. The CDR3 runs from the conserved cysteine through the conserved F or W. Fields, in order: V gene, D gene, J gene, clone size, CDR3 DNA, CDR3 protein. D genes are given only for firm matches. Where a row states a size, it is once, few, many or the class of an expanded clone; other rows omit it.

V: TRBV7-9; D: TRBD2; J: TRBJ2-1; size: NA; DNA: TGTGCCAGCAGCTTACCCCGGGGGGGTAGGCTTCCCTACAATGAGCAGTTCTTC; CDR3: CASSLPRGGRLPYNEQFF
V: TRBV5-1; D: NA; J: TRBJ1-3; size: NA; DNA: TGCGCCAGCAGCCCCTATACCTCTGGAAACACCATATATTTT; CDR3: CASSPYTSGNTIYF
V: TRBV9; D: NA; J: TRBJ2-7; size: NA; DNA: TGTGCCAGCAGCGTAGGCTCCAGCGCCTCCTACTCCTACGAGCAGTACTTC; CDR3: CASSVGSSASYSYEQYF
V: TRBV29-1; D: NA; J: TRBJ1-1; size: NA; DNA: TGCAGCCCCCGCAGGGTCAACACTGAAGCTTTCTTT; CDR3: CSPRRVNTEAFF
V: TRBV29-1; D: NA; J: TRBJ1-2; size: few; DNA: TGCAGCGTTCGGGGGGGAAATGGCTACACCTTC; CDR3: CSVRGGNGYTF
V: TRBV7-3; D: NA; J: TRBJ2-3; size: NA; DNA: TGTGCCAGCAGCTTAAATCAAGATACGCAGTATTTT; CDR3: CASSLNQDTQYF
V: TRBV6-4; D: NA; J: TRBJ1-2; size: NA; DNA: TGTGCCAGCAGTGACTCGGCAGGGGAGAATGGCTACACCTTC; CDR3: CASSDSAGENGYTF
V: TRBV6-5; D: TRBD1; J: TRBJ1-2; size: once; DNA: TGTGCCAGCAGTTACCTCAACAGGGGGCTTAACTATGGCTACACCTTC; CDR3: CASSYLNRGLNYGYTF
V: TRBV15; D: NA; J: TRBJ2-2; size: NA; DNA: TGTGCCACCAGCAGAGATCTCGGGGGTCTTACGAACACCGGGGAGCTGTTTTTT; CDR3: CATSRDLGGLTNTGELFF
V: TRBV21-1; D: NA; J: TRBJ2-7; size: NA; DNA: TGTGCCAGCAGCAAAGCTCATTACGAGCAGTACTTC; CDR3: CASSKAHYEQYF
V: TRBV5-1; D: TRBD1; J: TRBJ2-2; size: NA; DNA: TGCGCCAGCAGAATGGGGACAGCTAACACCGGGGAGCTGTTTTTT; CDR3: CASRMGTANTGELFF
V: TRBV6-2/TRBV6-3; D: TRBD2; J: TRBJ2-7; size: NA; DNA: TGTGCCAGCAGTTACACCCCGGGAGGGATCTCCTACGAGCAGTACTTC; CDR3: CASSYTPGGISYEQYF
V: TRBV3-1/TRBV3-2; D: NA; J: TRBJ2-7; size: NA; DNA: TGTGCCAGCAGCCAAGGTAGCAGAGCCTACGAGCAGTACTTC; CDR3: CASSQGSRAYEQYF
V: TRBV29-1; D: NA; J: TRBJ2-7; size: NA; DNA: TGCAGCGTGGGGACAATCTACGAGCAGTACTTC; CDR3: CSVGTIYEQYF
V: TRBV3-1/TRBV3-2; D: TRBD2; J: TRBJ2-3; size: NA; DNA: TGTGCCACAGAACTAGCGGGAAGCACAGATACGCAGTATTTT; CDR3: CATELAGSTDTQYF
V: TRBV5-1; D: TRBD2; J: TRBJ2-7; size: NA; DNA: TGCGCCAGCAGCTTGCAGGTCTTGCGGGGGACCTCCTACGAGCAGTACTTC; CDR3: CASSLQVLRGTSYEQYF
V: TRBV24-1; D: NA; J: TRBJ2-3; size: NA; DNA: TGTGCCACCAGTGGGGCCACCAGCACAGATACGCAGTATTTT; CDR3: CATSGATSTDTQYF
V: TRBV19; D: TRBD2; J: TRBJ2-3; size: NA; DNA: TGTGCCAGTATGGCGGGGGGCGGGAGCACAGATACGCAGTATTTT; CDR3: CASMAGGGSTDTQYF
V: TRBV5-1; D: NA; J: TRBJ1-2; size: NA; DNA: TGCGCCAGCAGCTTGGCCGGGCAGGGAATGCGGGGCTACACCTTC; CDR3: CASSLAGQGMRGYTF
V: TRBV24-1; D: NA; J: TRBJ2-1; size: NA; DNA: TGTGCCACCAGTGGGGGGCCCAGATCCAATGAGCAGTTCTTC; CDR3: CATSGGPRSNEQFF
V: TRBV19; D: NA; J: TRBJ1-1; size: few; DNA: TGTGCCAGTAGTATGGGTCAGGGTAGTGCTGAAGCTTTCTTT; CDR3: CASSMGQGSAEAFF
V: TRBV2; D: NA; J: TRBJ1-1; size: NA; DNA: TGTGCCAGCAGTGTGGCGAACACTGAAGCTTTCTTT; CDR3: CASSVANTEAFF
V: TRBV27; D: NA; J: TRBJ1-1; size: NA; DNA: TGTGCCAGCTCTCGGGGGTTTGAAGCTTTCTTT; CDR3: CASSRGFEAFF
V: TRBV6-5; D: NA; J: TRBJ1-6; size: NA; DNA: TGTGCCAGCACTAGGGGCACCTATAATTCACCCCTCCACTTT; CDR3: CASTRGTYNSPLHF
V: TRBV21-1; D: NA; J: TRBJ1-1; size: NA; DNA: TGTGCCAGCAGCAAACTAACAGGGGGCTGCACTGAAGCTTTCTTT; CDR3: CASSKLTGGCTEAFF
V: TRBV5-1; D: TRBD1; J: TRBJ1-2; size: NA; DNA: TGCGCCAGCAGCTTGGAGGACAGGGACTATGGCTACACCTTC; CDR3: CASSLEDRDYGYTF
V: TRBV19; D: TRBD2; J: TRBJ2-5; size: NA; DNA: TGTGCCAGTAGTATCCCTAGCGGGAACGCCCAGTACTTC; CDR3: CASSIPSGNAQYF
V: TRBV10-3; D: TRBD1; J: TRBJ1-2; size: NA; DNA: TGTGCCATCGGACAGGGGGGAGGCTACACCTTC; CDR3: CAIGQGGGYTF
V: TRBV9; D: TRBD2; J: TRBJ2-7; size: NA; DNA: TGTGCCAGCAGCGTAGCTGGCGGGAGGGCGACGAACGAGCAGTACTTC; CDR3: CASSVAGGRATNEQYF
V: TRBV7-9; D: TRBD1; J: TRBJ2-5; size: NA; DNA: TGTGCCAGCAGTTTCGGACAGGGTTTTACAGAGACCCAGTACTTC; CDR3: CASSFGQGFTETQYF
V: TRBV7-2; D: NA; J: TRBJ2-5; size: once; DNA: TGTGCCAGCAGCTTAGACCGTTCAGCGAGGTTACAAGAGACCCAGTACTTC; CDR3: CASSLDRSARLQETQYF